This T cell receptor (beta chain) originates from a study of blood T cells in healthy people across ages. Turning to this clonotype: Its antigen is not known.

A J-beta primer mix and a sample-barcoded 5' primer were used in a second PCR of about 7 to 12 cycles. A 12-random-nucleotide template-switch adaptor tagged each cDNA molecule. TCRdb re-called the 5' RACE reads with MiXCR, one entry per CDR3 protein. The repertoire consists of roughly 2 million distinct CDR3 sequences, with 40% to 55% occurring once and the leading ten covering roughly 2.1%. The donors, healthy Caucasians from Russia, were aged roughly 6 to 90. Study-wide findings and caveats: The fall in TCR beta diversity per million T cells was roughly linear with age.

Trimming took 4 bases from V and 0 from J, leaving 7 bases between them. The CDR3 contains 15 residues. The receptor was isolated from a woman aged 35 to 49 in good health. The sequenced sample was blood. This sequence joins TRBV12-3 or TRBV12-4 and TRBJ1-6; D uncertain. This CDR3 is CASSSNRSYNSPLHF. In DNA form, the CDR3 reads TGTGCCAGCAGTTCCAATCGCTCCTATAATTCACCCCTCCACTTT.